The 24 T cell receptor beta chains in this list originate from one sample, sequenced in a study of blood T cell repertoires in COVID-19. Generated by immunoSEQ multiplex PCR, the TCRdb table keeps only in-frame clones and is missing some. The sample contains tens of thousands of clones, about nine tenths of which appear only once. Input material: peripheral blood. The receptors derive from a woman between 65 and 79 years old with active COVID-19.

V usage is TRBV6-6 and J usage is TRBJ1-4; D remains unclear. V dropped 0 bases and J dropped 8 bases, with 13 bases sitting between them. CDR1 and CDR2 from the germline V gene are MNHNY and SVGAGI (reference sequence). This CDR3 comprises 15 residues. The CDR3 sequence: CASSYSKLPREKLFF. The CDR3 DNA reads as TGTGCCAGCAGTTACTCGAAGCTGCCGCGGGAAAAACTGTTTTTT.

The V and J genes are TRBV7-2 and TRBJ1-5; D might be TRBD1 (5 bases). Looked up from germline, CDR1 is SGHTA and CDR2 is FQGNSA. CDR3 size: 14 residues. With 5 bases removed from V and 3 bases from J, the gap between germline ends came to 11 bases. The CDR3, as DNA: TGTGCCAGCAGCCCAGACAGACTCAATCAGCCCCAGCATTTT. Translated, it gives CASSPDRLNQPQHF.

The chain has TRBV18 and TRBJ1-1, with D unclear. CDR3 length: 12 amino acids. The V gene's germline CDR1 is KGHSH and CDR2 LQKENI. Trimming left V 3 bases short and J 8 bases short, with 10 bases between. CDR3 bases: TGTGCCAGCTCACCTTATGAGGGCGAAGCTTTCTTT. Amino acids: CASSPYEGEAFF.

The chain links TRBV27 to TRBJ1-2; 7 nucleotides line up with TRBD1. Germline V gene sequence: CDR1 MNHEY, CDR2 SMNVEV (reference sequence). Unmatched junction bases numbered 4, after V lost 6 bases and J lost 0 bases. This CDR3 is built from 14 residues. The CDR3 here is CASRLQGTNYGYTF. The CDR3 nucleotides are TGTGCCAGCAGACTACAGGGGACTAACTATGGCTACACCTTC.

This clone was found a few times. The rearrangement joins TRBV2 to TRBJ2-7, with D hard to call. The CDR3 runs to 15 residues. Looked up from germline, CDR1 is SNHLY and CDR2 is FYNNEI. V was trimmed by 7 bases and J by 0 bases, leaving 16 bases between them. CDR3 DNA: TGTGCCAGCACCCCAGATGTCCTCAGCTCCTACGAGCAGTACTTC. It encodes CASTPDVLSSYEQYF.

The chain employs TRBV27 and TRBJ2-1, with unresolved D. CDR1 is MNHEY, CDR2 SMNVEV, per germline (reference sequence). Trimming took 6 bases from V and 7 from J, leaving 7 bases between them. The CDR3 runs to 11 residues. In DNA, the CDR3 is TGTGCCAGCAGCCACTCGAATGAGCAGTTCTTC. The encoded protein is CASSHSNEQFF.

The CDR3: CASSLALPPGSEQYF. Here the CDR3 DNA reads TGTGCCAGCAGCTTAGCACTCCCGCCCGGGTCCGAGCAGTACTTC. This sequence joins TRBV7-6 and TRBJ2-7, with D unresolved. The CDR3 runs to 15 residues. In germline, CDR1 is SGHVS, CDR2 FNYEAQ. V was clipped by 0 bases and J by 6 bases, with 15 bases between them.

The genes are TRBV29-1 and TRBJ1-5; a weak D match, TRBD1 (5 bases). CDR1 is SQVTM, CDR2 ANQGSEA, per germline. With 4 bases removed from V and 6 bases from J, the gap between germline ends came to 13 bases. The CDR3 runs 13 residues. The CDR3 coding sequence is TGCAGCGTTGCGGGGGGTAGGGGTCAGCCCCAGCATTTT. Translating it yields CSVAGGRGQPQHF.

The CDR3 sequence: CASRDAGQAVYEQYF. The CDR3 nucleotides are TGTGCCAGCAGGGACGCCGGACAGGCGGTCTACGAGCAGTACTTC. The chain uses TRBV6-5 and TRBJ2-7, with 7 bases that match TRBD1. Germline V lookup: CDR1 MNHEY, CDR2 SVGAGI. J gave up 3 bases and V 6 bases, and 11 bases lay outside the gene matches. The CDR3 spans 15 residues.

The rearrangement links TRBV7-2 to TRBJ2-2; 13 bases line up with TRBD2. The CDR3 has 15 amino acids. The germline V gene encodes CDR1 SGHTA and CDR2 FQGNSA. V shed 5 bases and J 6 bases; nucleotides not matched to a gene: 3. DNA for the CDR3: TGTGCCAGCAGCCCACTAGCGGGGGGGCCCGGGGAGCTGTTTTTT. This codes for CASSPLAGGPGELFF.

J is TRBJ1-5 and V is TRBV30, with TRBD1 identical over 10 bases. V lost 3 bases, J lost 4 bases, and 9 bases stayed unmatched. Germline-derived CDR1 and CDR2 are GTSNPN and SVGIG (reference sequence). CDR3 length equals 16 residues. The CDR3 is CAWSQAGGQGNQPQHF. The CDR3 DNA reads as TGTGCCTGGAGCCAAGCGGGGGGACAGGGGAATCAGCCCCAGCATTTT.

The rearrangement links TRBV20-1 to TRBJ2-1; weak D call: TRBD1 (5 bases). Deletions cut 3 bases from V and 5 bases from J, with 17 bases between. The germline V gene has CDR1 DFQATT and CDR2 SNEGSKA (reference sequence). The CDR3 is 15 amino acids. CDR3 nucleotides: TGCAGTGCTAGTGCCTTAGGGGCAGCCGACAATGAGCAGTTCTTC. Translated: CSASALGAADNEQFF.

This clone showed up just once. This CDR3 is CASRDRAYNEQFF. The DNA of the CDR3 is TGTGCCAGCAGGGACAGGGCCTACAATGAGCAGTTCTTC. The chain carries TRBV2 and TRBJ2-1; 8 bases agree with TRBD1. The CDR3 runs 13 residues. V dropped 6 bases and J dropped 2; count of bases not matched to a gene: 0. In germline, CDR1 is SNHLY, CDR2 FYNNEI.

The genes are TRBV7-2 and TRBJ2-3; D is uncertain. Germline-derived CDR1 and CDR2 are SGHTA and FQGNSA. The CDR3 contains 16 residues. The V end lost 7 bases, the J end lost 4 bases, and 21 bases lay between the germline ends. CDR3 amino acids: CASTLMGPRIPDTQYF. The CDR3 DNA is TGTGCCAGCACCCTGATGGGTCCTAGGATCCCAGATACGCAGTATTTT.

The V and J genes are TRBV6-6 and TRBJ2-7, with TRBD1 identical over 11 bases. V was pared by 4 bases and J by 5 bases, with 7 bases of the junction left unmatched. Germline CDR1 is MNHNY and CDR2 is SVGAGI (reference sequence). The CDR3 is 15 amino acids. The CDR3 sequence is CASSSPDRGQDEQYF. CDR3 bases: TGTGCCAGCAGTTCCCCGGACAGGGGGCAGGACGAGCAGTACTTC.

CDR3 residues: CSVDEKANYGYTF. The CDR3 DNA sequence: TGCAGCGTTGATGAGAAAGCTAACTATGGCTACACCTTC. The chain carries TRBV29-1 and TRBJ1-2; D gene unclear. CDR1 and CDR2 (germline): SQVTM, ANQGSEA. Trimming took 3 bases from V and 0 from J, leaving 8 bases between them. The CDR3 runs to 13 residues.

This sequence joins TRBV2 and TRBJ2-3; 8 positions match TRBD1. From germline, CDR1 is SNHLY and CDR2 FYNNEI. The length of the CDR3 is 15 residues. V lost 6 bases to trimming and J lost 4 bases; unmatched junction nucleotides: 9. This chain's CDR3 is CASSFRDRIADTQYF. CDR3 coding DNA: TGTGCCAGCAGCTTCCGGGACAGGATCGCAGATACGCAGTATTTT.

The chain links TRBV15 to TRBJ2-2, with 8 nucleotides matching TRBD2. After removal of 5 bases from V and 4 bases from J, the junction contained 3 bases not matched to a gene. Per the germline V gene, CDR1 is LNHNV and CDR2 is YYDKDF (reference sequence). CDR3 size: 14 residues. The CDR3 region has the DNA TGTGCCACCAGCCGGGGGGGAGCCACCGGGGAGCTGTTTTTT. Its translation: CATSRGGATGELFF.

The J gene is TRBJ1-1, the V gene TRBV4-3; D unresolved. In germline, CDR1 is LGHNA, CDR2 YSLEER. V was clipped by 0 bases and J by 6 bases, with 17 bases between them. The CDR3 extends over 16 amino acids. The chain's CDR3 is CASSQDPDFSRSEAFF. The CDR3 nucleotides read TGCGCCAGCAGCCAAGACCCGGATTTCTCGAGGTCTGAAGCTTTCTTT.

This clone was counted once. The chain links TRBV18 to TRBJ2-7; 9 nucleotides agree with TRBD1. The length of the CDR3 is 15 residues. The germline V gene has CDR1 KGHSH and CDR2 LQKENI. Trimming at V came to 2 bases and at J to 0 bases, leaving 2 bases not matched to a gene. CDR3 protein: CASSPGQGYSYEQYF. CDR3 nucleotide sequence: TGTGCCAGCTCACCAGGACAGGGGTACTCCTACGAGCAGTACTTC. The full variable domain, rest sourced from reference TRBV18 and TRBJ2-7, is NAGVMQNPRHLVRRRGQEARLRCSPMKGHSHVYWYRQLPEEGLKFMVYLQKENIIDESGMPKERFSAEFPKEGPSILRIQQVVRGDSAAYFCASSPGQGYSYEQYFGPGTRLTVT.

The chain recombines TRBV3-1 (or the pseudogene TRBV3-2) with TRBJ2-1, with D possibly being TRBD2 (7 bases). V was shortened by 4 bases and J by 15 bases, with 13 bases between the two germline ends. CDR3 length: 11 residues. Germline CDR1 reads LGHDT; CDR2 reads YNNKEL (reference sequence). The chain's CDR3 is CASSLGGGLFF. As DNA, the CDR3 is TGTGCCAGCAGCCTAGGGGGGGGTCTGTTCTTC.

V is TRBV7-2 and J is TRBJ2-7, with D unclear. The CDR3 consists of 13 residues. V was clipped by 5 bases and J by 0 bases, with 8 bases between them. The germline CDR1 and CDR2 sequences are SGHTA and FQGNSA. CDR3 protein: CASSLQNSYEQYF. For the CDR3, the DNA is TGTGCCAGCAGCCTCCAGAACTCCTACGAGCAGTACTTC.

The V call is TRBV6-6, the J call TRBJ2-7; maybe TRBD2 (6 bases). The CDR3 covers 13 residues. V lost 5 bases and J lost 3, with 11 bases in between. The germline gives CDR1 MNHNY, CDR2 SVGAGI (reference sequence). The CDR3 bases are TGTGCCAGCAGTGGGACTTTCGACTACGAGCAGTACTTC. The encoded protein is CASSGTFDYEQYF.

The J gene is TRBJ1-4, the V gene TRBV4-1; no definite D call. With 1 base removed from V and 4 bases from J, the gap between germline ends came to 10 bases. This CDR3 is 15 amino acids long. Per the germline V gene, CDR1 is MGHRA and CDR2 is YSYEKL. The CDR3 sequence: CASSQVSGYNEKLFF. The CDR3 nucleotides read TGCGCCAGCAGCCAAGTATCCGGGTATAATGAAAAACTGTTTTTT.